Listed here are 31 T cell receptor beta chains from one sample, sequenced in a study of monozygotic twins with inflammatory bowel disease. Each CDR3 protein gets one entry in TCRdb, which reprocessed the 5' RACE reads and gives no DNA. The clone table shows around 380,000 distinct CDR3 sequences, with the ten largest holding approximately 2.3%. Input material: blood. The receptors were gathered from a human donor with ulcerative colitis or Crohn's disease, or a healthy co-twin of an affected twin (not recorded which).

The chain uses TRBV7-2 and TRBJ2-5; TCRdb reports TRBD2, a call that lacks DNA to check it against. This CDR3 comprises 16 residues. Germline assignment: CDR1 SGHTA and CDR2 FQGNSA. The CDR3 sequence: CASSLFLWEGQETQYF.

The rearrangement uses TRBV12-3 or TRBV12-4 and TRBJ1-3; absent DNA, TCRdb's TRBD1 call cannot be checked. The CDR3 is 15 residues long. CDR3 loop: CASRTGADSGNTIYF.

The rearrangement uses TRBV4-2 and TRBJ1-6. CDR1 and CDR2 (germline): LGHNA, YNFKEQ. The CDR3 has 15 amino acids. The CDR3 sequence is CASRVTGGKNSPLHF.

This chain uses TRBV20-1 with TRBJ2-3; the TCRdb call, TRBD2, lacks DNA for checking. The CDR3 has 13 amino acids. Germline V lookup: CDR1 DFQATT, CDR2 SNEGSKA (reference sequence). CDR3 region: CSAGREGADTQYF.

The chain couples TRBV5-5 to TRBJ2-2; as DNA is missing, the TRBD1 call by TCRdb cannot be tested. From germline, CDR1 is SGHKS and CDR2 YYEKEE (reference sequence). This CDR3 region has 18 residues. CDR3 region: CASSSVFRDRVVSGELFF.

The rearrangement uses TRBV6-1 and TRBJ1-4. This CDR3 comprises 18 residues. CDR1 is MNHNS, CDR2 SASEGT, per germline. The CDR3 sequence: CASSVATTSRPTNEKLFF.

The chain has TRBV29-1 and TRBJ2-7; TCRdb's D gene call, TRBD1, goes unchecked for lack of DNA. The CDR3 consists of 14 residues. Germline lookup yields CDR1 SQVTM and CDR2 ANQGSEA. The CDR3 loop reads CSVARGTGGYEQYF.

The CDR3 sequence is CATSRGLPDEQYF. The V gene is TRBV15, the J gene TRBJ2-7. The CDR3 runs 13 residues. CDR1 and CDR2 (germline): LNHNV, YYDKDF (reference sequence).

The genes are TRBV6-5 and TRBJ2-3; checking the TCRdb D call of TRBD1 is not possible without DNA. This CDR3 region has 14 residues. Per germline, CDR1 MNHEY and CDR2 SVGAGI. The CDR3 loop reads CASSHGTGTYGMYF.

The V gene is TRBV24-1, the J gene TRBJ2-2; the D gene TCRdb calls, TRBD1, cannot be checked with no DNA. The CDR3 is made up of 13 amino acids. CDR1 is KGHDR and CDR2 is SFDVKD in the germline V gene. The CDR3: CATSDPGGGELFF.

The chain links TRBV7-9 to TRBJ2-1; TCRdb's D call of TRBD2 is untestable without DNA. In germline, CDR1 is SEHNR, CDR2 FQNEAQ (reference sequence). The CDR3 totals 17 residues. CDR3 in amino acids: CASSSPQPGLALSEQFF.

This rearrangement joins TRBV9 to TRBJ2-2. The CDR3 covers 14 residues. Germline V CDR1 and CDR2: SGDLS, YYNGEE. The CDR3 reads CASSVESLAGELFF.

The CDR3 is CASKVLPWNTEAFF. The V gene is TRBV7-8, the J gene TRBJ1-1. The germline CDR1 and CDR2 sequences are SGHVS and FQNEAQ. CDR3 length: 14 amino acids.

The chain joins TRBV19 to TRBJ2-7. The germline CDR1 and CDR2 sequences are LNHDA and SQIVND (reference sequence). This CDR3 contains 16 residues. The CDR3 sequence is CASSIERLPSPYEQYF. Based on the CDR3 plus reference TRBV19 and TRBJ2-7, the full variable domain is DGGITQSPKYLFRKEGQNVTLSCEQNLNHDAMYWYRQDPGQGLRLIYYSQIVNDFQKGDIAEGYSVSREKKESFPLTVTSAQKNPTAFYLCASSIERLPSPYEQYFGPGTRLTVT.

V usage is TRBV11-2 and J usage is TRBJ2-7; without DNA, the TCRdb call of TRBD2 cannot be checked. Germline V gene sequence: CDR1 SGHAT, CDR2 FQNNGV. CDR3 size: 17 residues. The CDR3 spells CASSSSGMVAGADEQYF.

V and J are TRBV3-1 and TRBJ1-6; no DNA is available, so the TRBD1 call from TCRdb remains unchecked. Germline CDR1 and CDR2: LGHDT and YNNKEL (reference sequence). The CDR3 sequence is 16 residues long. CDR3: CASSQERQGAGSPLHF.

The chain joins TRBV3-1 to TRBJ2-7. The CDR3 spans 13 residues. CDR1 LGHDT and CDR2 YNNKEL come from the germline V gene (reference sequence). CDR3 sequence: CASSQGRDSEQYF.

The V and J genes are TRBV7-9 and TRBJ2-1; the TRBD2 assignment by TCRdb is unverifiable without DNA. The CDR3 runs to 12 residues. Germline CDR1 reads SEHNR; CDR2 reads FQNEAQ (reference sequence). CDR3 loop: CASSLGTSEQFF.

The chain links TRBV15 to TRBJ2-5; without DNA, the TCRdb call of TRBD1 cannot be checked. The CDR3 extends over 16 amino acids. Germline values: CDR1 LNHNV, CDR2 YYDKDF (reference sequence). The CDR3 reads CATRSMPGQTQETQYF.

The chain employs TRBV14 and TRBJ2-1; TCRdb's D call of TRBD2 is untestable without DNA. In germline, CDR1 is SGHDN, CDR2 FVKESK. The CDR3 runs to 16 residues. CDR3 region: CASSQDWRGVYNEQFF. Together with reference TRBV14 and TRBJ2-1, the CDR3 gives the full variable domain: EAGVTQFPSHSVIEKGQTVTLRCDPISGHDNLYWYRRVMGKEIKFLLHFVKESKQDESGMPNNRFLAERTGGTYSTLKVQPAELEDSGVYFCASSQDWRGVYNEQFFGPGTRLTVL.

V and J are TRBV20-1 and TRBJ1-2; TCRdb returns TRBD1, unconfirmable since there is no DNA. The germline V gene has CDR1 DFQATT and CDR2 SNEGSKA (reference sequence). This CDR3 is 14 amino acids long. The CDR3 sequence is CSARDPTGVIGYTF.

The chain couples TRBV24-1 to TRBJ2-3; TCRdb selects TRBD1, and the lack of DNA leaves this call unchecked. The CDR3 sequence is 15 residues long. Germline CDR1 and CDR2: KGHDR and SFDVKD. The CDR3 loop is CATSDRDRGIDTQYF.

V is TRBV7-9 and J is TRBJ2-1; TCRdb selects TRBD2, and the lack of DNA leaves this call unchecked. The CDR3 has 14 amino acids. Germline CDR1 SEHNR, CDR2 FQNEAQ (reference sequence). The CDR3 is CASTRGSGGDEQFF. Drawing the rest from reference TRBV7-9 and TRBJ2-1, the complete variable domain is DTGVSQNPRHKITKRGQNVTFRCDPISEHNRLYWYRQTLGQGPEFLTYFQNEAQLEKSRLLSDRFSAERPKGSFSTLEIQRTEQGDSAMYLCASTRGSGGDEQFFGPGTRLTVL.

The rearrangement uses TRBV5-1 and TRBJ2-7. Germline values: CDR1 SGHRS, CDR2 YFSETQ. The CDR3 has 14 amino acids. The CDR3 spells CASSLPAGSYEQYF. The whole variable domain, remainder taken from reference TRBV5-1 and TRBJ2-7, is KAGVTQTPRYLIKTRGQQVTLSCSPISGHRSVSWYQQTPGQGLQFLFEYFSETQRNKGNFPGRFSGRQFSNSRSEMNVSTLELGDSALYLCASSLPAGSYEQYFGPGTRLTVT.

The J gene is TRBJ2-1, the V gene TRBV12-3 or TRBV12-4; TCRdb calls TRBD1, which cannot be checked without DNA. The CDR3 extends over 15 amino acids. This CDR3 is CASSLGTGAYNEQFF.

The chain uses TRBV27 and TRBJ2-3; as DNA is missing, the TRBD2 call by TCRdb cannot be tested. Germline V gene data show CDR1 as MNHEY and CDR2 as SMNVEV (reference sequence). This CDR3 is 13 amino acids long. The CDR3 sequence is CASSLGLTDTQYF.

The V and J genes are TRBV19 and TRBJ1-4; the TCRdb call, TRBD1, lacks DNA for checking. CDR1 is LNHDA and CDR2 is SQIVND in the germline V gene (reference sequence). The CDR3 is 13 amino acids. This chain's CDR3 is CASSTTGGEKLFF.

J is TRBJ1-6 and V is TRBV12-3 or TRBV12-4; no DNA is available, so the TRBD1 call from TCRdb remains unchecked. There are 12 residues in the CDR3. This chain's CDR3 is CASTGGFSPLHF.

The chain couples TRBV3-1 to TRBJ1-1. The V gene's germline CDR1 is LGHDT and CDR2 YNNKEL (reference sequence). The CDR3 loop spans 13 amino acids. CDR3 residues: CASSPHQNTEAFF.

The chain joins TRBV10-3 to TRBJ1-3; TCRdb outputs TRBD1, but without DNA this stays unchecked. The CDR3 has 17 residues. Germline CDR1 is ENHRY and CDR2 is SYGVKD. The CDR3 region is CAISETGGHSSGNTIYF.

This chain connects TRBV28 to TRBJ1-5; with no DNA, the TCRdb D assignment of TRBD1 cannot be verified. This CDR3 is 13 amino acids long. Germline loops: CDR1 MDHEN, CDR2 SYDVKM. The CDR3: CASSLQGDQPQHF.